The 29 T cell receptor beta chains in this list originate from one sample, sequenced in a study of blood T cell repertoires in COVID-19. Clones were read by immunoSEQ multiplex PCR, and TCRdb kept only the in-frame ones, dropping some. The top ten clones hold roughly a fifth of a sample with 83,000 or so clones, roughly four fifths of them seen once. Sequenced: peripheral blood. The receptors come from a human donor in a cohort sampled during active COVID-19.

The rearrangement joins TRBV2 to TRBJ2-3; 11 positions match TRBD2. The germline gives CDR1 SNHLY, CDR2 FYNNEI. V dropped 9 bases and J dropped 5; count of bases not matched to a gene: 7. The CDR3 has 14 residues. CDR3 nucleotide sequence: TGTGCCAGGACACTAGCGGGGGTGGAAGATACGCAGTATTTT. This encodes CARTLAGVEDTQYF.

V is TRBV28 and J is TRBJ2-7; D ambiguous. CDR3 length equals 11 residues. The germline CDR1 and CDR2 sequences are MDHEN and SYDVKM. V was shortened by 11 bases and J by 7 bases, with 15 bases between the two germline ends. The CDR3 nucleotides are TGTGCCGCCGGTCCCCCTCGGGAGCAGTACTTC. Protein: CAAGPPREQYF.

The V and J genes are TRBV11-2 and TRBJ2-2; tentative D call: TRBD2 (6 bases). The CDR3 extends over 17 amino acids. V lost 1 base and J lost 1, with 13 bases in between. The germline CDR1 and CDR2 sequences are SGHAT and FQNNGV. The CDR3 bases are TGTGCCAGCAGCTTAGGTTATAGGGACTTGAACACCGGGGAGCTGTTTTTT. Translation: CASSLGYRDLNTGELFF.

V usage is TRBV28 and J usage is TRBJ1-2; D remains ambiguous. V lost 3 bases to trimming and J lost 5 bases, with 13 bases between them. Germline CDR1 reads MDHEN; CDR2 reads SYDVKM. This CDR3 is built from 14 residues. CDR3 protein: CASSLEVLRYGYTF. CDR3 in DNA: TGTGCCAGCAGTTTGGAAGTCCTGAGGTATGGCTACACCTTC.

This chain joins TRBV24-1 and TRBJ2-1; tentative D call: TRBD1 (7 bases). The germline V gene encodes CDR1 KGHDR and CDR2 SFDVKD. The V end lost 0 bases, the J end lost 7 bases, and 12 bases lay between the germline ends. This CDR3 is 15 amino acids long. The DNA for the CDR3 is TGTGCCACCAGTGATTTGCCAGGGGGGAAAAATGAGCAGTTCTTC. Encoded protein: CATSDLPGGKNEQFF.

The chain couples TRBV13 to TRBJ2-7; 8 positions match TRBD1. CDR1 is PRHDT and CDR2 is FYEKMQ in the germline V gene (reference sequence). The V and J ends lost 6 bases and 3 bases, in that order; junction bases with no gene match: 4. The CDR3 extends over 13 amino acids. CDR3 in amino acids: CASRTTGDYEQYF. The DNA for the CDR3 is TGTGCCAGCAGAACGACAGGGGACTACGAGCAGTACTTC.

This chain joins TRBV19 and TRBJ1-5; D is ambiguous. CDR1 and CDR2 from the germline V gene are LNHDA and SQIVND (reference sequence). V gave up 4 bases and J gave up 3 bases, with 13 bases separating them. The CDR3 covers 15 residues. CDR3 DNA: TGTGCCAGTAGTACATCAAACTACCCCAATCAGCCCCAGCATTTT. This gives the protein CASSTSNYPNQPQHF. The whole variable domain, remainder taken from reference TRBV19 and TRBJ1-5, is DGGITQSPKYLFRKEGQNVTLSCEQNLNHDAMYWYRQDPGQGLRLIYYSQIVNDFQKGDIAEGYSVSREKKESFPLTVTSAQKNPTAFYLCASSTSNYPNQPQHFGDGTRLSIL.

CDR3 amino acids: CASSLETGQGTYEQYF. In nucleotides, the CDR3 is TGCGCCAGCAGCTTGGAGACCGGACAGGGGACCTACGAGCAGTACTTC. The chain carries TRBV5-1 and TRBJ2-7; 9 nucleotides align to TRBD1. The V segment lost 0 bases and the J segment 2 bases; nucleotides outside the gene matches: 6. The CDR3 runs 16 residues. In germline, CDR1 is SGHRS, CDR2 YFSETQ. Supplemented by reference TRBV5-1 and TRBJ2-7, the full variable domain reads KAGVTQTPRYLIKTRGQQVTLSCSPISGHRSVSWYQQTPGQGLQFLFEYFSETQRNKGNFPGRFSGRQFSNSRSEMNVSTLELGDSALYLCASSLETGQGTYEQYFGPGTRLTVT.

In nucleotides, the CDR3 is TGTGCCAGTACAAGCTCTGGGGCCAACGTCCTGACTTTC. Residues: CASTSSGANVLTF. The chain has TRBV6-5 and TRBJ2-6; no reliable D call. The germline V gene encodes CDR1 MNHEY and CDR2 SVGAGI. The CDR3 covers 13 residues. V was cut by 9 bases and J by 0 bases, with 6 bases left in between.

The chain uses TRBV7-6 and TRBJ2-3; no definite D call. The CDR3 extends over 12 amino acids. Trimming took off 5 bases at V and 0 bases at J, with 3 bases between the two ends. In germline, CDR1 is SGHVS, CDR2 FNYEAQ. DNA for the CDR3: TGTGCCAGCAGCCGGAGCACAGATACGCAGTATTTT. Translation gives CASSRSTDTQYF.

This clone was observed a few times. The rearrangement joins TRBV4-2 to TRBJ2-2; 7 positions agree with TRBD2. Germline trimming cut 1 base from V and 5 bases from J; bases unmatched to any gene: 7. This CDR3 comprises 16 residues. Germline V gene sequence: CDR1 LGHNA, CDR2 YNFKEQ. In DNA form, the CDR3 reads TGTGCCAGCAGCCAAGCGGAGCGGGGATTAACCGGGGAGCTGTTTTTT. Its translation: CASSQAERGLTGELFF.

This clone appeared once. The chain joins TRBV12-5 to TRBJ2-3, with 9 positions matching TRBD2. After removal of 6 bases from V and 0 bases from J, the junction contained 4 bases not matched to a gene. Germline V CDR1 and CDR2: LGHNT, FRNRAP. CDR3 length equals 15 residues. Here the CDR3 DNA reads TGTGCTAGTGGATCCGGGACTAGCAGCACAGATACGCAGTATTTT. This translates into CASGSGTSSTDTQYF.

This clone has only one observation. The chain joins TRBV27 to TRBJ2-1; D gene uncertain. Trimming removed 4 bases at V and 9 bases at J, with 13 bases between. The CDR3 has 13 amino acids. CDR1 is MNHEY and CDR2 is SMNVEV in the germline V gene (reference sequence). The CDR3 DNA sequence: TGTGCCAGCAGTTCTAGTCCCCTGGGTGAGCAGTTCTTC. As protein: CASSSSPLGEQFF.

The rearrangement uses TRBV5-4 and TRBJ2-2, with D possibly being TRBD2 (5 bases). Per germline, CDR1 SGHNT and CDR2 YYREEE (reference sequence). V lost 0 bases to trimming and J lost 1 base, with 7 bases between them. This CDR3 has 15 residues. The CDR3 protein is CASSLVRGNTGELFF. The CDR3, as DNA: TGTGCCAGCAGCTTGGTCCGGGGGAACACCGGGGAGCTGTTTTTT.

This clone was recorded once. This sequence joins TRBV2 and TRBJ1-6; TRBD1 matches 7 bases. The V gene's germline CDR1 is SNHLY and CDR2 FYNNEI. The CDR3 has 15 amino acids. V dropped 5 bases and J dropped 6; count of bases not matched to a gene: 7. Here the CDR3 DNA reads TGTGCCAGCAGTCAACAGGGGAAGGTTAATTCACCCCTCCACTTT. Protein sequence: CASSQQGKVNSPLHF.

This clone has more than one count but fewer than ten. The V and J genes are TRBV18 and TRBJ1-2; D perhaps matches TRBD1 (6 bases). Germline assignment: CDR1 KGHSH and CDR2 LQKENI. V dropped 2 bases and J dropped 9 bases, with 16 bases sitting between them. This CDR3 is 14 amino acids long. CDR3 amino acids: CASSPSSRGTSYTF. Written as DNA, the CDR3 is TGTGCCAGCTCACCATCTAGTAGGGGGACGAGCTACACCTTC. Drawing the rest from reference TRBV18 and TRBJ1-2, the complete variable domain is NAGVMQNPRHLVRRRGQEARLRCSPMKGHSHVYWYRQLPEEGLKFMVYLQKENIIDESGMPKERFSAEFPKEGPSILRIQQVVRGDSAAYFCASSPSSRGTSYTFGSGTRLTVV.

V and J are TRBV5-1 and TRBJ2-3, with TRBD2 matching over 13 bases. Germline assignment: CDR1 SGHRS and CDR2 YFSETQ. The CDR3 is made up of 15 amino acids. The V and J ends lost 4 bases and 5 bases, in that order; junction bases with no gene match: 4. The CDR3 protein is CASSGLAGEVDTQYF. The CDR3 coding sequence is TGCGCCAGCAGCGGACTAGCGGGGGAGGTAGATACGCAGTATTTT.

V is TRBV7-2 and J is TRBJ2-3; D possibly corresponds to TRBD1 (5 bases). CDR1 is SGHTA, CDR2 FQGNSA, per germline. This CDR3 spans 13 amino acids. Trimming cost V 5 bases and J 5 bases, with 11 bases left between them. CDR3 region: CASSPTVGDTQYF. As DNA, the CDR3 is TGTGCCAGCAGCCCGACAGTAGGAGATACGCAGTATTTT.

The chain has TRBV5-6 and TRBJ2-7; the D gene is possibly TRBD2 (6 bases). The CDR3 totals 11 residues. Germline CDR1 and CDR2: SGHDT and YYEEEE. Trimming cost V 3 bases and J 7 bases, with 8 bases left between them. As DNA, the CDR3 is TGTGCCAGCAGCTGGAGGGCGGAGCAGTACTTC. Its translation is CASSWRAEQYF.

The chain recombines TRBV20-1 with TRBJ1-1; D gene ambiguous. V dropped 0 bases and J dropped 11 bases, with 10 bases sitting between them. The CDR3 is made up of 11 amino acids. Germline V gene lookup returns CDR1 DFQATT and CDR2 SNEGSKA (reference sequence). The DNA of the CDR3 is TGCAGTGCTAGAGATTTAGGGAGTGCTTTCTTT. Translation: CSARDLGSAFF.

The chain employs TRBV7-2 and TRBJ2-1; 9 bases line up with TRBD1. This CDR3 region has 17 residues. The trim removed 4 bases at V and 0 bases at J, leaving 7 bases unmatched. Germline V gene sequence: CDR1 SGHTA, CDR2 FQGNSA. The CDR3 spells CASSSRTGGRSYNEQFF. CDR3 nucleotides: TGTGCCAGCAGCTCACGAACAGGGGGCCGCTCCTACAATGAGCAGTTCTTC.

This clone was counted a few times. This chain links TRBV7-2 with TRBJ2-7, with TRBD1 identical over 8 bases. Germline CDR1 is SGHTA and CDR2 is FQGNSA. J was trimmed by 4 bases and V by 1 base; bases with no gene match: 9. This CDR3 comprises 16 residues. Here the CDR3 reads CASSLDPPGQGYEQYF. CDR3 nucleotides: TGTGCCAGCAGCTTAGACCCTCCCGGACAGGGATACGAGCAGTACTTC.

This chain links TRBV2 with TRBJ2-5; D is undetermined. Germline loops: CDR1 SNHLY, CDR2 FYNNEI. The CDR3 loop spans 13 amino acids. Deletions cut 3 bases from V and 5 bases from J, with 10 bases between. The CDR3 sequence: CASSDLSRETQYF. In DNA, the CDR3 is TGTGCCAGCAGTGACCTAAGTCGGGAGACCCAGTACTTC.

V gene TRBV20-1 combines with J gene TRBJ1-1; maybe TRBD1 (5 bases). This CDR3 comprises 12 residues. V was pared by 3 bases and J by 1 base, with 6 bases between. Germline V CDR1 and CDR2: DFQATT, SNEGSKA (reference sequence). The DNA of the CDR3 is TGCAGTGCTAGTCAGGGGAACACTGAAGCTTTCTTT. Its translation is CSASQGNTEAFF.

The chain is built from TRBV19 and TRBJ1-6; the D gene is possibly TRBD1 (6 bases). The CDR3 is 14 amino acids. Germline values: CDR1 LNHDA, CDR2 SQIVND (reference sequence). V lost 6 bases and J lost 6, with 12 bases in between. The CDR3 DNA sequence: TGTGCCAGTAGGAAGGAACAGGGTAATTCACCCCTCCACTTT. This encodes CASRKEQGNSPLHF. Full variable domain (remainder filled in from reference TRBV19 and TRBJ1-6): DGGITQSPKYLFRKEGQNVTLSCEQNLNHDAMYWYRQDPGQGLRLIYYSQIVNDFQKGDIAEGYSVSREKKESFPLTVTSAQKNPTAFYLCASRKEQGNSPLHFGNGTRLTVT.

The CDR3 nucleotides read TGCGCCAGCAAGCTCGGGGTGAACACAGATACGCAGTATTTT. This translates into CASKLGVNTDTQYF. This chain uses TRBV5-1 with TRBJ2-3; maybe TRBD2 (5 bases). V was clipped by 6 bases and J by 2 bases, with 13 bases between them. The CDR3 spans 14 residues. CDR1 SGHRS and CDR2 YFSETQ come from the germline V gene. Full variable domain (outside the CDR3, taken from reference TRBV5-1 and TRBJ2-3): KAGVTQTPRYLIKTRGQQVTLSCSPISGHRSVSWYQQTPGQGLQFLFEYFSETQRNKGNFPGRFSGRQFSNSRSEMNVSTLELGDSALYLCASKLGVNTDTQYFGPGTRLTVL.

This chain uses TRBV11-2 with TRBJ2-5; 7 nucleotides align to TRBD1. J lost 5 bases, V lost 5 bases, and 11 bases had no gene match. CDR1 and CDR2 from the germline V gene are SGHAT and FQNNGV. The CDR3 has 15 residues. The DNA of the CDR3 is TGTGCCAGCAGCCCCCGACGACAGGGTACGGAGACCCAGTACTTC. The encoded protein is CASSPRRQGTETQYF.

The rearrangement uses TRBV13 and TRBJ1-4, with D tentatively TRBD1 (5 bases). Germline-derived CDR1 and CDR2 are PRHDT and FYEKMQ (reference sequence). CDR3 length: 14 amino acids. The V end lost 5 bases, the J end lost 0 bases, and 7 bases lay between the germline ends. CDR3 in DNA: TGTGCCAGCAGCCGGGGGGCAACTAATGAAAAACTGTTTTTT. Translated, it gives CASSRGATNEKLFF. The full variable domain, rest sourced from reference TRBV13 and TRBJ1-4, is AAGVIQSPRHLIKEKRETATLKCYPIPRHDTVYWYQQGPGQDPQFLISFYEKMQSDKGSIPDRFSAQQFSDYHSELNMSSLELGDSALYFCASSRGATNEKLFFGSGTQLSVL.

This chain's CDR3 is CASSLIAGGYNEQFF. CDR3 sequence (DNA): TGTGCCAGCAGCCTTATAGCGGGGGGTTACAATGAGCAGTTCTTC. The chain has TRBV7-9 and TRBJ2-1, with 10 bases identical to TRBD2. Germline CDR1 and CDR2: SEHNR and FQNEAQ (reference sequence). Losses at the gene ends were 5 bases for V and 4 bases for J; bases not matched to a gene: 5. The CDR3 extends over 15 amino acids. Complete variable domain (other parts from reference TRBV7-9 and TRBJ2-1): DTGVSQNPRHKITKRGQNVTFRCDPISEHNRLYWYRQTLGQGPEFLTYFQNEAQLEKSRLLSDRFSAERPKGSFSTLEIQRTEQGDSAMYLCASSLIAGGYNEQFFGPGTRLTVL.